This TCR beta chain was found in a study of shared clonotypes between healthy human individuals. Sequencing was performed with immunoSEQ multiplex PCR; in TCRdb, only in-frame clones are kept and a portion is missing. The table includes 2 million to 2.5 million clones, 80% to 95% detected once. This clone was seen once. No antigen is known for it. This specimen includes other DNA sequences encoding the same CDR3. Germline lookup yields CDR1 MDHEN and CDR2 SYDVKM. The CDR3 is 15 amino acids. V dropped 5 bases and J dropped 4; count of bases not matched to a gene: 5. Findings of the study overall: Read depth was anticipated to influence clonotype sharing among donors.

Sequenced sample: naive CD4+ T cells from PBMCs. As for subset: CD45RA+ positively selected. The receptor was isolated from a man between 18 and 29 years old in good health. Some clones in this sample may be carry-over from other donors' samples. The chain carries TRBV28 and TRBJ1-3, with 10 nucleotides matching TRBD1. The CDR3 coding sequence is TGTGCCAGCAGTAGACAGGGGGCTGGCGGAAACACCATATATTTT. It yields the protein CASSRQGAGGNTIYF.